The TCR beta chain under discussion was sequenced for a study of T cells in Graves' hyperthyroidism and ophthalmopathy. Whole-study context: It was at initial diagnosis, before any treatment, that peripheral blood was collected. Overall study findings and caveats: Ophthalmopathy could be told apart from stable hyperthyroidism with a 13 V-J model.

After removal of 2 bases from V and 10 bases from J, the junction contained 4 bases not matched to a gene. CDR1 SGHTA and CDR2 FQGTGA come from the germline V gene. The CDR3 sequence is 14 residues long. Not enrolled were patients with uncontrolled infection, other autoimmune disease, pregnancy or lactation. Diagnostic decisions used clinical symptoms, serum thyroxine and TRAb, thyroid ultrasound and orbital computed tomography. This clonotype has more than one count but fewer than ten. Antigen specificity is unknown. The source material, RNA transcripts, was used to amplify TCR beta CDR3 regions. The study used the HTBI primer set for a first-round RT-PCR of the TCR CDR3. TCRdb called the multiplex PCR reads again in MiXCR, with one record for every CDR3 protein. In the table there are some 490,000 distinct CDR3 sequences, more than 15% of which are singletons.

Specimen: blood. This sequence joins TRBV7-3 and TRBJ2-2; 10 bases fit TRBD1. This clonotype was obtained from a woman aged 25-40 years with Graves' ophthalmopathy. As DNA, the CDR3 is TGTGCCAGCAGCTTAGACAGGGGGCGCGCGGAGCTGTTTTTT. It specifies CASSLDRGRAELFF.